One and the same sample provided the 30 T cell receptor beta chains below, sequenced in a study of identical twins. TCRdb used MiXCR to reprocess the 5' RACE reads, holding one entry per CDR3 protein. Here the sample spans a few hundred thousand distinct CDR3 sequences, around an eighth being singletons. In addition, the sample was reused for a study of yellow fever vaccine responses in identical twins.

The sample comprised CD4+ T cells sorted from blood. The receptors were gathered from a woman aged 18-29 years in good health.

This clonotype was counted ten times or more. The genes are TRBV7-6 and TRBJ2-5; 8 positions match TRBD2. CDR1 and CDR2 (germline): SGHVS, FNYEAQ. The CDR3 extends over 16 amino acids. Losses at the gene ends were 4 bases for V and 2 bases for J; bases not matched to a gene: 9. The DNA for the CDR3 is TGTGCCAGCAGCTCCACCGGGACTAGTGAGCAAGAGACCCAGTACTTC. Protein sequence: CASSSTGTSEQETQYF.

This clonotype has just a few counts. The chain is built from TRBV7-2 and TRBJ2-1, with D uncertain. The CDR3 contains 14 residues. Trimming removed 3 bases from V and 2 bases from J, with 8 bases in between. Germline V CDR1 and CDR2: SGHTA, FQGNSA. CDR3 sequence reads: CASSLATAYNEQFF. CDR3 nucleotide sequence: TGTGCCAGCAGCTTGGCTACCGCCTACAATGAGCAGTTCTTC.

There are a few counts of this clonotype. The chain links TRBV5-1 to TRBJ2-6; no firm D call. Germline CDR1 and CDR2: SGHRS and YFSETQ. Trimming removed 2 bases at V and 0 bases at J, with 6 bases between. This CDR3 has 15 residues. The CDR3 protein is CASSLQISGANVLTF. The CDR3 DNA reads TGCGCCAGCAGCTTACAGATCTCTGGGGCCAACGTCCTGACTTTC.

The rearrangement links TRBV6-5 to TRBJ2-4, with D possibly TRBD1 on 5 matching bases. Germline values: CDR1 MNHEY, CDR2 SVGAGI. V lost 0 bases and J 0 bases, leaving 9 bases between the germline ends. This CDR3 region has 16 residues. The CDR3 bases are TGTGCCAGCAGTTACTCGGACACCTTAGCCAAAAACATTCAGTACTTC. Amino acids: CASSYSDTLAKNIQYF.

The chain links TRBV6-5 to TRBJ2-6, with TRBD2 as a possible D gene (5 bases). Trimming pared 2 bases from V and 2 bases from J, leaving 7 bases between. The CDR3 is 15 amino acids. CDR1 and CDR2 (germline): MNHEY, SVGAGI. CDR3 residues: CASSYAGTGANVLTF. CDR3 sequence (DNA): TGTGCCAGCAGTTACGCCGGGACTGGGGCCAACGTCCTGACTTTC.

The chain couples TRBV6-2 or TRBV6-3 to TRBJ2-2; D perhaps matches TRBD1 (6 bases). CDR1 is MNHEY and CDR2 is SVGEGT in the germline V gene. There are 16 residues in the CDR3. Trimming stripped 0 bases from V and 4 bases from J, with 12 bases between. The chain's CDR3 is CASSYSKGVITGELFF. CDR3 bases: TGTGCCAGCAGTTACTCGAAGGGGGTAATCACCGGGGAGCTGTTTTTT.

Notes on this clonotype: At one end, the junction sequence differs from germline, possibly due to a read error. The chain links TRBV7-9 to TRBJ2-7, with D possibly matching TRBD2 (5 bases). CDR1 and CDR2 from the germline V gene are SEHNR and FQNEAQ (reference sequence). CDR3 length: 13 residues. The CDR3 bases are TGTGCCAGCAGCTTAGGTAGTCTACGGGGTATTGACTTC. Residues: CASSLGSLRGIDF.

J is TRBJ2-3 and V is TRBV3-1, with 10 bases fitting TRBD2. Trimming removed 4 bases from V and 2 bases from J; junction bases left unmatched: 9. Germline values: CDR1 LGHDT, CDR2 YNNKEL (reference sequence). The CDR3 is made up of 17 amino acids. In DNA, the CDR3 is TGTGCCAGCAGCCGAAGAAGAGCGGGGGGGAACACAGATACGCAGTATTTT. Translating it yields CASSRRRAGGNTDTQYF.

This clonotype was seen a few times. The V and J genes are TRBV29-1 and TRBJ2-2; 7 positions agree with TRBD1. Germline CDR1 SQVTM, CDR2 ANQGSEA. The J segment lost 2 bases and the V segment lost 6 bases, leaving 6 bases of the junction unmatched. This CDR3 has 14 residues. CDR3 sequence (DNA): TGCAGCGTGAACCGGGACAGTAACACCGGGGAGCTGTTTTTT. As protein: CSVNRDSNTGELFF.

This sequence joins TRBV7-9 and TRBJ2-7; no clear D. This CDR3 comprises 13 residues. The germline V gene encodes CDR1 SEHNR and CDR2 FQNEAQ (reference sequence). V dropped 4 bases and J dropped 7 bases, with 14 bases sitting between them. The CDR3 region has the DNA TGTGCCAGCAGCTCGACCTCAACGAGGGAGCAGTACTTC. Translation gives CASSSTSTREQYF.

This clonotype was detected a few times. The V call is TRBV5-1, the J call TRBJ2-3; 10 positions match TRBD2. V was clipped by 6 bases and J by 5 bases; unmatched bases: 6. The CDR3 has 14 amino acids. Per the germline V gene, CDR1 is SGHRS and CDR2 is YFSETQ. CDR3 sequence: CASKSGGGGDTQYF. CDR3 DNA sequence: TGCGCCAGCAAGAGCGGGGGGGGTGGAGATACGCAGTATTTT.

The chain combines TRBV5-4 with TRBJ2-5; D remains ambiguous. V lost 1 base and J lost 4, with 11 bases in between. Germline CDR1 and CDR2: SGHNT and YYREEE (reference sequence). The CDR3 contains 14 residues. This CDR3 is CASSLPGTPETQYF. In nucleotides, the CDR3 is TGTGCCAGCAGCTTGCCCGGAACCCCAGAGACCCAGTACTTC.

This clonotype was counted between two and nine times. The chain couples TRBV6-2 or TRBV6-3 to TRBJ2-4; weak D call: TRBD1 (5 bases). CDR3 length: 14 amino acids. Germline V gene lookup returns CDR1 MNHEY and CDR2 SVGEGT. With 6 bases removed from V and 7 bases from J, the gap between germline ends came to 16 bases. The CDR3 sequence is CASSGWGFENIQYF. CDR3 in DNA: TGTGCCAGCAGCGGCTGGGGCTTTGAGAACATTCAGTACTTC.

The V and J genes are TRBV7-9 and TRBJ2-3; 7 bases agree with TRBD2. The CDR3 sequence is 15 residues long. The germline gives CDR1 SEHNR, CDR2 FQNEAQ (reference sequence). J gave up 5 bases and V 4 bases, and 9 bases lay outside the gene matches. The CDR3 loop reads CASSSLGGKKDTQYF. The CDR3 nucleotides read TGTGCCAGCAGCTCTTTGGGGGGGAAGAAAGATACGCAGTATTTT.

The genes are TRBV9 and TRBJ2-2, with D unresolved. The CDR3 contains 13 residues. Germline V CDR1 and CDR2: SGDLS, YYNGEE. Trimming took off 2 bases at V and 3 bases at J, with 5 bases between the two ends. The CDR3 coding sequence is TGTGCCAGCAGCGTTCGCTACACCGGGGAGCTGTTTTTT. It is translated as CASSVRYTGELFF.

In its sample, this clonotype was seen a few times. V and J are TRBV7-2 and TRBJ2-4, with D perhaps given as TRBD1 or TRBD2 (5 bases each). From germline, CDR1 is SGHTA and CDR2 FQGNSA. V lost 2 bases and J 5 bases, leaving 13 bases between the germline ends. The CDR3 length is 15 residues. The CDR3 sequence is CASSLRGRAENIQYF. For the CDR3, the DNA is TGTGCCAGCAGCTTACGGGGCAGGGCCGAAAACATTCAGTACTTC. Full variable domain (outside the CDR3, taken from reference TRBV7-2 and TRBJ2-4): GAGVSQSPSNKVTEKGKDVELRCDPISGHTALYWYRQSLGQGLEFLIYFQGNSAPDKSGLPSDRFSAERTGGSVSTLTIQRTQQEDSAVYLCASSLRGRAENIQYFGAGTRLSVL.

The J gene is TRBJ2-1, the V gene TRBV7-2, with D perhaps being TRBD1 or TRBD2 (5 bases each). CDR1 is SGHTA, CDR2 FQGNSA, per germline. This CDR3 contains 14 residues. Trimming stripped 8 bases from V and 0 bases from J, with 11 bases between. Written as DNA, the CDR3 is TGTGCCAGCGATCCAGGGAGCTCCTACAATGAGCAGTTCTTC. This gives the protein CASDPGSSYNEQFF.

This clonotype was detected only a few times. The chain recombines TRBV12-3 or TRBV12-4 with TRBJ2-3, with 9 positions matching TRBD2. The CDR3 covers 16 residues. The V segment lost 2 bases and the J segment 1 base; nucleotides outside the gene matches: 4. CDR3 residues: CASSLRLADRTDTQYF. CDR3 DNA sequence: TGTGCCAGCAGTTTAAGACTAGCGGATCGCACAGATACGCAGTATTTT.

The chain has TRBV4-1 and TRBJ2-7; TRBD1 agrees at 7 bases. V gave up 3 bases and J gave up 2 bases; unmatched junction bases: 4. The CDR3 loop spans 14 amino acids. Germline lookup yields CDR1 MGHRA and CDR2 YSYEKL. The CDR3 protein is CASSHGTATYEQYF. CDR3 sequence (DNA): TGCGCCAGCAGCCACGGGACAGCCACCTACGAGCAGTACTTC.

This clonotype turned up a few times. V and J are TRBV20-1 and TRBJ2-1, with a possible D match to TRBD2 (6 bases). Germline V gives CDR1 DFQATT, CDR2 SNEGSKA (reference sequence). The CDR3 contains 15 residues. Trimming left V 3 bases short and J 4 bases short, with 16 bases between. The CDR3 region has the DNA TGCAGTGCTAGGACTGGCAACGCGGGATACAATGAGCAGTTCTTC. This translates into CSARTGNAGYNEQFF.

This clonotype was counted between two and nine times. The chain carries TRBV27 and TRBJ2-1, with TRBD2 matching over 7 bases. Germline trimming cut 0 bases from V and 4 bases from J; bases unmatched to any gene: 6. The length of the CDR3 is 16 residues. Germline CDR1 and CDR2: MNHEY and SMNVEV (reference sequence). CDR3 in DNA: TGTGCCAGCAGTTTATCCCCTAGCGGTCCGTACAATGAGCAGTTCTTC. Its translation: CASSLSPSGPYNEQFF.

The chain uses TRBV29-1 and TRBJ2-3; D is ambiguous. CDR1 SQVTM and CDR2 ANQGSEA come from the germline V gene. The ends were cut back, 0 bases at V and 11 bases at J, with 12 bases in the middle. The CDR3 length is 12 residues. CDR3 protein: CSVEEAGIMQYF. Written as DNA, the CDR3 is TGCAGCGTTGAAGAGGCAGGAATAATGCAGTATTTT.

This clonotype was seen a handful of times. V gene TRBV7-6 combines with J gene TRBJ2-1, with TRBD2 as a possible D gene (5 bases). This CDR3 has 18 residues. V gave up 1 base and J gave up 7 bases, with 23 bases separating them. Germline-derived CDR1 and CDR2 are SGHVS and FNYEAQ. CDR3 bases: TGTGCCAGCAGCTTAGGCCTGCAACTAGTCTGGAATAAAAATGAGCAGTTCTTC. Translation gives CASSLGLQLVWNKNEQFF.

This clonotype appeared a few times. The rearrangement links TRBV3-1 to TRBJ1-1; D remains ambiguous. The V and J ends lost 1 base and 0 bases respectively, with 6 bases between them. The germline V gene has CDR1 LGHDT and CDR2 YNNKEL (reference sequence). The CDR3 has 14 amino acids. In DNA form, the CDR3 reads TGTGCCAGCAGCCAAGTAGGCATGAACACTGAAGCTTTCTTT. Translation gives CASSQVGMNTEAFF.

J is TRBJ2-1 and V is TRBV29-1; D gene uncertain. Germline V gives CDR1 SQVTM, CDR2 ANQGSEA. With 1 base removed from V and 4 bases from J, the gap between germline ends came to 14 bases. The CDR3 contains 15 residues. This CDR3 reads CSVEGVSTQYNEQFF. The CDR3 DNA is TGCAGCGTTGAAGGAGTGTCTACACAATACAATGAGCAGTTCTTC.

This sequence joins TRBV9 and TRBJ2-7; 8 nucleotides align to TRBD1. Germline CDR1 SGDLS, CDR2 YYNGEE. The CDR3 runs to 15 residues. The J segment lost 1 base and the V segment lost 4 bases, leaving 7 bases of the junction unmatched. Here the CDR3 reads CASSTGQAKSYEQYF. The CDR3 nucleotides are TGTGCCAGCAGCACGGGACAGGCGAAATCCTACGAGCAGTACTTC. Full variable domain (rest looked up from reference TRBV9 and TRBJ2-7): DSGVTQTPKHLITATGQRVTLRCSPRSGDLSVYWYQQSLDQGLQFLIQYYNGEERAKGNILERFSAQQFPDLHSELNLSSLELGDSALYFCASSTGQAKSYEQYFGPGTRLTVT.

The rearrangement joins TRBV27 to TRBJ2-5; D is possibly TRBD1 or TRBD2 (5 bases each). Germline-derived CDR1 and CDR2 are MNHEY and SMNVEV (reference sequence). V was clipped by 5 bases and J by 2 bases, with 15 bases between them. CDR3 length: 15 residues. The CDR3 sequence: CASSTRRDAQETQYF. The CDR3 DNA reads TGTGCCAGCAGTACTCGCCGGGACGCTCAAGAGACCCAGTACTTC.

This clonotype showed up just once. J is TRBJ2-1 and V is TRBV15; D may be TRBD2 (6 bases). Germline CDR1 and CDR2: LNHNV and YYDKDF (reference sequence). This CDR3 is 13 amino acids long. Trimming took 0 bases from V and 9 from J, leaving 9 bases between them. CDR3 bases: TGTGCCACCAGCAGAGATATGGGGGGTGAGCAGTTCTTC. This encodes CATSRDMGGEQFF.

The genes are TRBV4-2 and TRBJ2-7; 14 nucleotides align to TRBD2. V gave up 4 bases and J gave up 3 bases; unmatched junction bases: 5. The CDR3 is made up of 16 amino acids. Germline CDR1 reads LGHNA; CDR2 reads YNFKEQ. CDR3 coding DNA: TGTGCCAGCAGCCTCATAGGACTAGCGGGAGGCTACGAGCAGTACTTC. Its translation is CASSLIGLAGGYEQYF.

The genes are TRBV6-5 and TRBJ2-6; D possibly matches TRBD1 or TRBD2 (5 bases each). Trimming removed 4 bases at V and 0 bases at J, with 10 bases between. Germline loops: CDR1 MNHEY, CDR2 SVGAGI. The CDR3 length is 16 residues. The CDR3 DNA follows: TGTGCCAGCAGTTCCCATGGGGGCTCTGGGGCCAACGTCCTGACTTTC. This sequence encodes CASSSHGGSGANVLTF.